Each of the 8 T cell receptor beta chains below was sequenced from the same sample in a study of regulatory T cells in long-lasting Graves disease. Arm-PCR of CDR3 regions and iRepertoire HTBI primers were used to build TCR beta libraries. Each CDR3 protein is one row after TCRdb ran MiXCR on the multiplex PCR reads. This table has hundreds of thousands of distinct CDR3 sequences, about a sixth appearing once. As for time point: newly diagnosed GD, antithyroid drugs for less than 3 months. RNA isolated from PBMCs was used to make the TCR library. The same data also contributed to another study, on T cells in Graves' hyperthyroidism and ophthalmopathy.

The sequences come from peripheral blood mononuclear cells (PBMCs), collected at new diagnosis, from a patient treated with antithyroid drugs. These receptors were collected from a woman aged 30 to 39 with Graves disease.

Concerning this clonotype itself: This is likely an artifact of a read error, given a far larger clone one base away. The V call is TRBV28, the J call TRBJ2-7; 9 bases are a match to TRBD2. The junction had 12 bases not matched to a gene; V was cut back by 8 bases and J by 7 bases. Germline-derived CDR1 and CDR2 are MDHEN and SYDVKM. This CDR3 contains 14 residues. The CDR3 DNA reads as TGTGCCAGCGAGAGCGGGAGGACCTACAATGAGCAGTACTTC. It yields the protein CASESGRTYNEQYF.

The chain couples TRBV12-3 or TRBV12-4 to TRBJ2-7; D is ambiguous. The CDR3 loop spans 14 amino acids. Trimming removed 2 bases from V and 6 bases from J, with 14 bases in between. The DNA of the CDR3 is TGTGCCAGCAGTTTACGGCTAGAAGGTTGCGAGCAGTACTTC. Protein product: CASSLRLEGCEQYF.

This clonotype was recorded many times. The J gene is TRBJ2-1, the V gene TRBV4-3; 11 bases map to TRBD2. V lost 4 bases, J lost 5 bases, and 4 bases stayed unmatched. Germline V CDR1 and CDR2: LGHNA, YSLEER. The length of the CDR3 is 15 residues. The CDR3 DNA reads as TGCGCCAGCAGCCCCCGACTAGCGGGAAACAATGAGCAGTTCTTC. Translated: CASSPRLAGNNEQFF.

At least ten counts were recorded for this clonotype. The V and J genes are TRBV11-2 and TRBJ2-3, with a weak D call TRBD2 (6 bases). Germline lookup yields CDR1 SGHAT and CDR2 FQNNGV. Trimming cost V 4 bases and J 4 bases, with 15 bases left between them. This CDR3 comprises 15 residues. The CDR3 DNA reads as TGTGCCAGCAGCTCGGTACCGGGAGTTCCAGATACGCAGTATTTT. Amino acids: CASSSVPGVPDTQYF.

The sample holds many counts of this clonotype. The V and J genes are TRBV11-2 and TRBJ2-1, with TRBD2 identical over 8 bases. CDR3 length: 15 amino acids. Germline V gives CDR1 SGHAT, CDR2 FQNNGV. The J segment lost 16 bases and the V segment lost 1 base, leaving 15 bases of the junction unmatched. The CDR3 here is CASSLGWATSAAAFF. In nucleotides, the CDR3 is TGTGCCAGCAGCTTAGGGTGGGCGACTAGCGCTGCTGCTTTCTTC.

This clonotype was counted at least ten times. This rearrangement joins TRBV12-3 or TRBV12-4 to TRBJ1-5; perhaps TRBD1 as D (6 bases). The CDR3 covers 14 residues. The germline V and J ends were trimmed by 5 bases and 5 bases, with 13 bases remaining between them. The CDR3, as DNA: TGTGCCAGCAGTCGAAGGGGGGGAGATCAGCCCCAGCATTTT. It yields the protein CASSRRGGDQPQHF.

This clonotype was picked up a small number of times. The chain employs TRBV4-2 and TRBJ2-4, with TRBD1 matching over 7 bases. With V trimmed by 1 base and J by 1 base, 4 bases remained unmatched. The CDR3 loop spans 16 amino acids. Per the germline V gene, CDR1 is LGHNA and CDR2 is YNFKEQ. The CDR3 loop is CASSQGDRDAKNIQYF. For the CDR3, the DNA is TGTGCCAGCAGCCAAGGTGACAGGGATGCCAAAAACATTCAGTACTTC.

This clonotype was counted at least ten times. CDR3 protein: CASSLGGGAREQYF. The CDR3, as DNA: TGTGCCAGCAGCTTAGGAGGCGGAGCGAGAGAGCAGTACTTC. This chain connects TRBV11-2 to TRBJ2-7; D is uncertain. V gave up 1 base and J gave up 7 bases, with 14 bases separating them. CDR3 length equals 14 residues. Germline CDR1 reads SGHAT; CDR2 reads FQNNGV.